This TCR beta chain comes out of a study of OX40 agonist ivuxolimab in advanced cancers. For the study at large: Three dose-escalation patients had partial responses: one with hepatocellular carcinoma and two with cutaneous melanoma. General study findings and limits: CD4+ and CD8+ blood T cells expanded clonally by week 6 at 0.1 to 3.0 mg/kg.

Individuals having autoimmune disease history or systemic immunosuppression were not enrolled. As regards this clone: Its antigen is not known.

V was shortened by 0 bases and J by 3 bases, with 5 bases between the two germline ends. The CDR3 is made up of 13 amino acids. Germline V gene sequence: CDR1 MRHNA, CDR2 SNTAGT. Using immunoSEQ multiplex PCR, the repertoire was profiled, and TCRdb retains in-frame clones only, with some absent. Among about 77,000 clones listed, approximately 84% were seen once. The chain links TRBV6-4 to TRBJ1-1; no clear D gene. The sequences come from CD4+ or CD8+ T cells sorted from blood, collected in a trial of the OX40 agonist ivuxolimab. The clonotype was recovered from an adult with an advanced solid tumor such as melanoma, head and neck, liver or kidney cancer. The DNA of the CDR3 is TGTGCCAGCAGTGACTCAGCGGACACTGAAGCTTTCTTT. Translated: CASSDSADTEAFF.